Presented here are 8 T cell receptor beta chains from one specimen sequenced in a study of cytomegalovirus exposure and HLA in healthy donors. Primers: 60 Vbeta forward and 13 Jbeta reverse. TCRdb's copy holds only in-frame clones and misses some; the assay was immunoSEQ multiplex PCR. The table has roughly 52,000 clones, around three fifths seen once. Sequenced material: PBMCs. These receptors were collected from a human donor in good health.

The V call is TRBV21-1, the J call TRBJ2-2; the table's D call, TRBD2, has no DNA check behind it. TRBV21-1 is tagged as a pseudogene. This CDR3 spans 15 amino acids. The CDR3 here is CAIQPGLQRTGELFF. The CDR3 nucleotides are TGTGCCATCCAACCGGGACTACAAAGAACCGGGGAGCTGTTTTTT.

This sequence joins TRBV27 and TRBJ1-1; 8 nucleotides line up with TRBD1. CDR3 size: 16 residues. The V gene end was trimmed by 3 bases and the J gene end by 3 bases; junction bases not matched to a gene: 9. Germline CDR1 is MNHEY and CDR2 is SMNVEV (reference sequence). CDR3 nucleotide sequence: TGTGCCAGCAGTTTGGGAGGGGCAGGGGGCGACACTGAAGCTTTCTTT. The encoded protein is CASSLGGAGGDTEAFF.

In nucleotides, the CDR3 is TGTGCCAGCAGCTTGCGACCCCCACAGGGTGGCTACACCTTC. Translating it yields CASSLRPPQGGYTF. The V call is TRBV5-4, the J call TRBJ1-2; D possibly corresponds to TRBD1 (6 bases). Germline V gene lookup returns CDR1 SGHNT and CDR2 YYREEE (reference sequence). This CDR3 has 14 residues. Trimming shortened V by 1 base and J by 7 bases, and 14 bases separated the two germline ends.

This clone was seen once. The chain recombines TRBV5-1 with TRBJ2-4; no clear D. The length of the CDR3 is 14 residues. CDR1 and CDR2 from the germline V gene are SGHRS and YFSETQ. The germline V and J ends were trimmed by 1 base and 0 bases, with 5 bases remaining between them. CDR3 coding DNA: TGCGCCAGCAGCTTGACAGTAGCCAAAAACATTCAGTACTTC. This gives the protein CASSLTVAKNIQYF.

By sample share, this clone is medium-sized. CDR3 amino acids: CASSLSRRGAYNEQFF. CDR3 nucleotide sequence: TGTGCCAGCAGTTTATCACGGCGGGGGGCCTACAATGAGCAGTTCTTC. The chain combines TRBV27 with TRBJ2-1, with 8 nucleotides matching TRBD2. J was trimmed by 2 bases and V by 0 bases; bases with no gene match: 3. The CDR3 is 16 residues long. CDR1 and CDR2 from the germline V gene are MNHEY and SMNVEV (reference sequence).

The V gene is TRBV2, the J gene TRBJ1-1; D not resolved. Trimming removed 6 bases at V and 0 bases at J, with 8 bases between. Germline V gene lookup returns CDR1 SNHLY and CDR2 FYNNEI. The CDR3 loop spans 13 amino acids. CDR3: CASSVAMNTEAFF. The CDR3 bases are TGTGCCAGCAGCGTAGCTATGAACACTGAAGCTTTCTTT.

This chain links TRBV2 with TRBJ2-3; D call uncertain. The CDR3 sequence is 10 residues long. CDR1 and CDR2 from the germline V gene are SNHLY and FYNNEI. The V gene lost 7 bases and the J gene lost 4 bases, with 3 bases spanning the gap. The CDR3 sequence is CASISDTQYF. The DNA for the CDR3 is TGTGCCAGCATCTCAGATACGCAGTATTTT.

The table lists this clone with a count of one. The CDR3 nucleotides are TGTGCCAGCAGCCCAGCGTTGAGAGGTGAAGCTTTCTTT. It codes for CASSPALRGEAFF. The J gene is TRBJ1-1, the V gene TRBV6-5, with D hard to call. Germline V lookup: CDR1 MNHEY, CDR2 SVGAGI. Trimming left V 6 bases short and J 7 bases short, with 15 bases between. There are 13 residues in the CDR3.